The T cell receptor (beta chain) described here comes from a study of cytomegalovirus exposure and HLA in healthy donors. V lost 5 bases and J lost 1, with 8 bases in between. Germline V gene lookup returns CDR1 LNHDA and CDR2 SQIVND (reference sequence). This CDR3 comprises 14 residues. The table came from immunoSEQ multiplex PCR; TCRdb's copy has only in-frame clones and leaves some out. The sample carries about 67,000 clones, 85% to 95% recorded once. As to this clone: Its cognate antigen is unknown.

General study findings and limits: Reported performance of the classifier showed diagnosis of cytomegalovirus status with high specificity and sensitivity. One later analysis, an examination of the 120 or so validation repertoires, found that first-cohort TCR clusters tended to co-occur in them. Among TCR beta chains, those listed as cytomegalovirus-associated numbered over 150.

The sequencing input was PBMCs. This clonotype was sampled from a woman younger than 35 in good health and CMV-seronegative. This chain joins TRBV19 and TRBJ2-2; the D is unclear. Written as DNA, the CDR3 is TGTGCCAGTAGTTTATGGAGGAACACCGGGGAGCTGTTTTTT. This encodes CASSLWRNTGELFF.